A single sample is the source of the 29 T cell receptor beta chains below, sequenced in a study of cytomegalovirus exposure and HLA in healthy donors (dated by TCRdb to 2016 to 2017). The method behind the library was the immunoSEQ multiplex PCR assay. For the multiplex PCR, a mixture combining 60 forward primers for TCR Vbeta segments and 13 reverse primers for TCR Jbeta segments was used. TCRdb carries this immuneACCESS record with in-frame sequences only. Its versions omit some clonotypes, under half of them owing to an unresolved V gene in the studies checked, with the rest unexplained. This sample is represented by 95,000 to 150,000 clones; around 75% of them were singletons. The top ten clones comprise over 2% of the sample. The sequencing sample was made of PBMCs. Source of these receptors: a man aged 25-40 years in good health and CMV-seronegative.

The chain couples TRBV14 to TRBJ1-4; unclear D gene. The CDR3 extends over 12 amino acids. Germline CDR1 is SGHDN and CDR2 is FVKESK. Trimming cost V 1 base and J 10 bases, with 7 bases left between them. In DNA, the CDR3 is TGTGCCAGCAGCCAAGTCGGACTAAAACTGTTTTTT. Its translation is CASSQVGLKLFF. The variable domain in full, completed from reference TRBV14 and TRBJ1-4, reads EAGVTQFPSHSVIEKGQTVTLRCDPISGHDNLYWYRRVMGKEIKFLLHFVKESKQDESGMPNNRFLAERTGGTYSTLKVQPAELEDSGVYFCASSQVGLKLFFGSGTQLSVL.

The CDR3: CASSLAGDTEQYF. The CDR3 DNA sequence: TGTGCCAGCAGCTTAGCGGGGGACACCGAGCAGTACTTC. The rearrangement uses TRBV7-2 and TRBJ2-7; TRBD1 might be the D (6 bases). Germline CDR1 SGHTA, CDR2 FQGNSA. Trimming took off 0 bases at V and 6 bases at J, with 9 bases between the two ends. This CDR3 comprises 13 residues.

A few counts support this clone. The V call is TRBV4-2, the J call TRBJ2-3; 8 bases match TRBD2. This CDR3 has 16 residues. Germline trimming cut 2 bases from V and 2 bases from J; bases unmatched to any gene: 6. In germline, CDR1 is LGHNA, CDR2 YNFKEQ. The CDR3 bases are TGTGCCAGCAGCCAATATCTAGCGGGCGTCACAGATACGCAGTATTTT. It yields the protein CASSQYLAGVTDTQYF.

V usage is TRBV30 and J usage is TRBJ2-3, with D possibly matching TRBD1 (6 bases). V was shortened by 0 bases and J by 0 bases, with 10 bases between the two germline ends. Germline values: CDR1 GTSNPN, CDR2 SVGIG (reference sequence). The CDR3 spans 15 residues. The CDR3 nucleotides are TGTGCCTGGAGTGTTGACAGGACCAGCACAGATACGCAGTATTTT. This sequence encodes CAWSVDRTSTDTQYF.

This chain uses TRBV27 with TRBJ2-2; 7 bases fit TRBD1. The ends lost 5 bases at V and 1 base at J; junction bases unmatched: 4. Germline values: CDR1 MNHEY, CDR2 SMNVEV (reference sequence). The CDR3 spans 15 residues. CDR3: CASSPRTGNTGELFF. The CDR3, as DNA: TGTGCCAGCAGTCCCAGGACAGGGAACACCGGGGAGCTGTTTTTT.

The chain carries TRBV27 and TRBJ2-7; 7 bases match TRBD1. Germline V gene data show CDR1 as MNHEY and CDR2 as SMNVEV (reference sequence). This CDR3 contains 16 residues. V lost 4 bases, J lost 3 bases, and 12 bases stayed unmatched. The CDR3, as DNA: TGTGCCAGCAGTTCTCGGGGCAGGGGGTTTTTCTACGAGCAGTACTTC. Its protein is CASSSRGRGFFYEQYF.

The chain combines TRBV10-2 with TRBJ2-1; perhaps TRBD2 as D (5 bases). Deletions cut 2 bases from V and 4 bases from J, with 9 bases between. The length of the CDR3 is 14 residues. Per the germline V gene, CDR1 is WSHSY and CDR2 is SAAADI. CDR3 sequence reads: CASSEVEVYNEQFF. CDR3 bases: TGCGCCAGCAGTGAGGTGGAGGTTTACAATGAGCAGTTCTTC.

The table lists this clone with a count of one. The chain carries TRBV27 and TRBJ2-3; no definite D call. Per the germline V gene, CDR1 is MNHEY and CDR2 is SMNVEV (reference sequence). V was clipped by 3 bases and J by 6 bases, with 10 bases between them. This CDR3 region has 13 residues. In DNA form, the CDR3 reads TGTGCCAGCAGTTTGGCCGTCCTGGATACGCAGTATTTT. This sequence encodes CASSLAVLDTQYF.

V is TRBV7-2 and J is TRBJ2-3, with D perhaps TRBD2 (7 bases). Trimming left V 5 bases short and J 4 bases short, with 13 bases between. This CDR3 spans 14 amino acids. Germline lookup yields CDR1 SGHTA and CDR2 FQGNSA. The CDR3 loop reads CASSGRGDPDTQYF. The CDR3 DNA is TGTGCCAGCAGCGGGAGGGGGGACCCAGATACGCAGTATTTT.

The rearrangement uses TRBV4-1 and TRBJ1-1; 7 bases fit TRBD1. This CDR3 contains 15 residues. After removal of 0 bases from V and 2 bases from J, the junction contained 3 bases not matched to a gene. CDR1 is MGHRA, CDR2 YSYEKL, per germline. The CDR3 region has the DNA TGCGCCAGCAGCCAAGATGGGACAGTCAACACTGAAGCTTTCTTT. It specifies CASSQDGTVNTEAFF.

In this sample, this clone turned up once. J is TRBJ2-3 and V is TRBV18, with 8 bases aligning to TRBD1. CDR1 is KGHSH and CDR2 is LQKENI in the germline V gene. V lost 5 bases and J lost 4; bases outside the gene matches: 14. This CDR3 has 17 residues. The DNA for the CDR3 is TGTGCCAGCTCAACCAGGGGACAGGTCGGGTGGGCAGATACGCAGTATTTT. This translates into CASSTRGQVGWADTQYF.

This clone was recorded once. The rearrangement joins TRBV11-2 to TRBJ2-7, with D maybe TRBD2 (5 bases). CDR1 and CDR2 from the germline V gene are SGHAT and FQNNGV. The CDR3 spans 15 residues. Trimming stripped 2 bases from V and 4 bases from J, with 15 bases between. DNA for the CDR3: TGTGCCAGCAGCTTAAAGGGTTCCCGGGATTACGAGCAGTACTTC. This codes for CASSLKGSRDYEQYF.

This clone was counted a few times. The chain couples TRBV29-1 to TRBJ2-5; 10 bases align to TRBD2. The CDR3 totals 16 residues. V lost 4 bases to trimming and J lost 0 bases; unmatched junction nucleotides: 8. Germline loops: CDR1 SQVTM, CDR2 ANQGSEA. CDR3 region: CSVVGELAGNQETQYF. The CDR3 region has the DNA TGCAGCGTTGTGGGCGAACTAGCGGGGAACCAAGAGACCCAGTACTTC.

J is TRBJ1-4 and V is TRBV13; the match to TRBD1 covers 10 bases. CDR3 length equals 17 residues. J lost 5 bases, V lost 5 bases, and 11 bases had no gene match. Germline CDR1 is PRHDT and CDR2 is FYEKMQ (reference sequence). The CDR3 nucleotides are TGTGCCAGCAGCATACGCCAGACAGGGGGCAGGAATGAAAAACTGTTTTTT. Translation gives CASSIRQTGGRNEKLFF. The variable domain in full, completed from reference TRBV13 and TRBJ1-4, reads AAGVIQSPRHLIKEKRETATLKCYPIPRHDTVYWYQQGPGQDPQFLISFYEKMQSDKGSIPDRFSAQQFSDYHSELNMSSLELGDSALYFCASSIRQTGGRNEKLFFGSGTQLSVL.

The J gene is TRBJ1-6, the V gene TRBV19; possible D gene TRBD1, 5 bases. The germline V gene has CDR1 LNHDA and CDR2 SQIVND (reference sequence). CDR3 length equals 15 residues. V was clipped by 3 bases and J by 14 bases, with 20 bases between them. The CDR3 bases are TGTGCCAGTAGTATTGGTGAAGGGTGGGGCGGAACCCTCCACTTT. Translating it yields CASSIGEGWGGTLHF.

The chain joins TRBV7-2 to TRBJ1-5; 8 bases agree with TRBD1. The CDR3 spans 13 residues. Per germline, CDR1 SGHTA and CDR2 FQGNSA. Trimming removed 4 bases from V and 5 bases from J; junction bases left unmatched: 1. CDR3 DNA: TGTGCCAGCAGCTACAGGGGGGATCAGCCCCAGCATTTT. This gives the protein CASSYRGDQPQHF.

The chain employs TRBV7-6 and TRBJ2-2, with 10 bases lining up with TRBD1. The CDR3 has 19 residues. Germline V gene lookup returns CDR1 SGHVS and CDR2 FNYEAQ. Losses at the gene ends were 0 bases for V and 6 bases for J; bases not matched to a gene: 13. The chain's CDR3 is CASSLADRGPRGPPGELFF. For the CDR3, the DNA is TGTGCCAGCAGCTTAGCCGACAGGGGGCCTAGGGGCCCCCCCGGGGAGCTGTTTTTT.

The V gene is TRBV5-1, the J gene TRBJ2-4, with a weak D call TRBD2 (5 bases). Deletions cut 0 bases from V and 0 bases from J, with 13 bases between. Germline CDR1 is SGHRS and CDR2 is YFSETQ. The CDR3 consists of 17 residues. The CDR3 is CASSLDPTDLAKNIQYF. CDR3 coding DNA: TGCGCCAGCAGCTTGGATCCGACGGACTTAGCCAAAAACATTCAGTACTTC.

The gene calls are TRBV29-1 and TRBJ1-1; tentatively, D is TRBD1 (5 bases). V was trimmed by 0 bases and J by 0 bases, leaving 23 bases between them. The germline CDR1 and CDR2 sequences are SQVTM and ANQGSEA. The CDR3 has 19 residues. The DNA for the CDR3 is TGCAGCGTTGAAGATATGACAGCAACCCTAGGATTGATGAACACTGAAGCTTTCTTT. Its translation is CSVEDMTATLGLMNTEAFF.

V is TRBV19 and J is TRBJ1-5; TRBD1 matches 11 bases. J was trimmed by 4 bases and V by 5 bases; bases with no gene match: 7. The CDR3 length is 16 residues. Per the germline V gene, CDR1 is LNHDA and CDR2 is SQIVND (reference sequence). The CDR3 loop reads CASSPLDRGQNQPQHF. CDR3 bases: TGTGCCAGTAGTCCTTTGGACAGGGGGCAAAATCAGCCCCAGCATTTT.

V and J are TRBV7-7 and TRBJ2-1, with 9 bases aligning to TRBD1. CDR3 length: 15 residues. After removal of 5 bases from V and 7 bases from J, the junction contained 9 bases not matched to a gene. Germline V gives CDR1 SSHAT, CDR2 FNYEAQ (reference sequence). The CDR3 spells CASSEQGASSNEQFF. Written as DNA, the CDR3 is TGTGCCAGCAGCGAACAGGGGGCAAGTAGTAATGAGCAGTTCTTC.

The V call is TRBV6-5, the J call TRBJ2-2, with TRBD1 matching 8 bases. This CDR3 contains 14 residues. V trimming: 7 bases; J trimming: 1 base; junction bases outside the gene matches: 2. The germline CDR1 and CDR2 sequences are MNHEY and SVGAGI. The CDR3 coding sequence is TGTGCCAGCACGGACAGGGAGAACACCGGGGAGCTGTTTTTT. Its translation: CASTDRENTGELFF.

The chain carries TRBV19 and TRBJ1-5; D uncertain. The ends were cut back, 0 bases at V and 3 bases at J, with 9 bases in the middle. Germline values: CDR1 LNHDA, CDR2 SQIVND (reference sequence). The CDR3 spans 15 residues. The CDR3 nucleotides are TGTGCCAGTAGTATAGAGGGCCGATTCAATCAGCCCCAGCATTTT. Translated: CASSIEGRFNQPQHF.

V is TRBV11-2 and J is TRBJ1-6; TRBD1 agrees at 7 bases. The J segment lost 12 bases and the V segment lost 4 bases, leaving 12 bases of the junction unmatched. The CDR3 consists of 15 residues. CDR1 and CDR2 (germline): SGHAT, FQNNGV. CDR3 DNA sequence: TGTGCCAGCAGCTCCTCCCACAGGGGAATGATACCCCTCCACTTT. This sequence encodes CASSSSHRGMIPLHF.

This clone has a handful of counts. This rearrangement joins TRBV25-1 to TRBJ2-3, with D possibly being TRBD1 (5 bases). Per the germline V gene, CDR1 is MGHDK and CDR2 is SYGVNS. Trimming removed 1 base from V and 2 bases from J, with 16 bases in between. The CDR3 spans 17 residues. The CDR3 protein is CASSESRTISHTDTQYF. DNA for the CDR3: TGTGCCAGCAGTGAATCTAGGACAATCTCCCACACAGATACGCAGTATTTT.

The chain has TRBV6-5 and TRBJ1-1, with 7 bases matching TRBD1. The germline V gene encodes CDR1 MNHEY and CDR2 SVGAGI. With V trimmed by 2 bases and J by 6 bases, 3 bases remained unmatched. The CDR3 spans 13 residues. Here the CDR3 reads CASSYGDSPEAFF. Written as DNA, the CDR3 is TGTGCCAGCAGTTACGGGGACAGCCCTGAAGCTTTCTTT.

Only a few counts were recorded for this clone. The CDR3 sequence is CASSETVGANVLTF. The DNA for the CDR3 is TGTGCCAGCAGTGAGACAGTCGGGGCCAACGTCCTGACTTTC. The chain combines TRBV6-4 with TRBJ2-6; D may be TRBD1 (5 bases). The CDR3 has 14 residues. The germline V and J ends were trimmed by 3 bases and 4 bases, with 7 bases remaining between them. CDR1 and CDR2 (germline): MRHNA, SNTAGT.

This chain joins TRBV5-1 and TRBJ2-5, with TRBD2 identical over 8 bases. V gave up 3 bases and J gave up 5 bases; unmatched junction bases: 15. This CDR3 contains 17 residues. CDR1 is SGHRS, CDR2 YFSETQ, per germline. The CDR3 loop is CASSSAPGTRWEETQYF. The CDR3 nucleotides are TGCGCCAGCAGCTCAGCCCCTGGGACTAGATGGGAGGAGACCCAGTACTTC.

The chain couples TRBV7-2 to TRBJ2-7; weak D call: TRBD2 (6 bases). CDR1 and CDR2 (germline): SGHTA, FQGNSA. V was shortened by 3 bases and J by 2 bases, with 20 bases between the two germline ends. CDR3 size: 17 residues. The CDR3, as DNA: TGTGCCAGCAGCTTCCGGCTGTCGGGGGACCCTCCCTACGAGCAGTACTTC. It is translated as CASSFRLSGDPPYEQYF.